These T cell receptor beta chains were read from a single sample in a study of blood T cell repertoires in COVID-19. Only in-frame clones appear in the TCRdb table, and some are missing; sequencing was by immunoSEQ multiplex PCR. Of roughly 430,000 clones in the sample, roughly 87% were seen once. Sample: PBMCs or T cells enriched from blood (not recorded which). The receptors here all came from a middle-aged woman with acute COVID-19. Both conserved end residues are part of each CDR3. D genes are given only for firm matches. Clone size is shown for a subset of rows, as once, few, many or a class of expanded clone.

V,D,size,J,length,CDR3,DNA
TRBV11-2,.,.,TRBJ1-3,14,CASSLGEIRNTIYF,TGTGCCAGCAGCTTAGGGGAGATTAGAAACACCATATATTTT
TRBV30,TRBD1,.,TRBJ1-4,15,CAWSGTGGVVEKLFF,TGTGCCTGGAGTGGGACAGGCGGGGTAGTTGAAAAACTGTTTTTT
TRBV2,.,.,TRBJ1-6,13,CASTSGGASPLHF,TGTGCCAGCACGAGTGGAGGAGCCTCACCCCTCCACTTT
TRBV5-4,.,.,TRBJ1-4,13,CASSLPEGRELFF,TGTGCCAGCAGCTTGCCAGAAGGGCGGGAACTGTTTTTT
TRBV5-4,TRBD1,.,TRBJ2-5,15,CASSTGTVKGETQYF,TGTGCCAGCAGCACCGGGACAGTCAAAGGGGAGACCCAGTACTTC
TRBV5-8,TRBD2,.,TRBJ2-1,16,CASSPSSGGFYNEQFF,TGTGCCAGCAGCCCCTCTAGCGGGGGTTTCTACAATGAGCAGTTCTTC
TRBV9,TRBD2,.,TRBJ2-1,18,CASTAGAGAFSSYNEQFF,TGTGCCAGCACCGCCGGAGCGGGGGCCTTCAGCTCCTACAATGAGCAGTTCTTC
TRBV11-2,.,.,TRBJ1-2,13,CASSLDPQGGYTF,TGTGCCAGCAGCCTCGACCCCCAGGGGGGCTACACCTTC
TRBV18,.,.,TRBJ1-1,14,CASSPRTGRDEAFF,TGTGCCAGCTCACCACGTACGGGCAGGGATGAAGCTTTCTTT
TRBV12-5,.,once,TRBJ2-5,13,CASGRDTEETQYF,TGTGCTAGTGGTCGGGACACAGAAGAGACCCAGTACTTC
TRBV7-9,.,.,TRBJ2-7,13,CASSLRLDYEQYF,TGTGCCAGCAGCTTAAGACTAGACTACGAGCAGTACTTC
TRBV2,.,.,TRBJ2-7,13,CASSDAGLYEQYF,TGTGCCAGCAGTGATGCGGGACTTTACGAGCAGTACTTC
TRBV14,TRBD1,.,TRBJ2-7,12,CASNDRGYEQYF,TGTGCCAGCAATGACAGGGGTTACGAGCAGTACTTC
TRBV5-1,.,.,TRBJ2-2,15,CASSLQGGNTGELFF,TGCGCCAGCAGCTTACAGGGTGGGAACACCGGGGAGCTGTTTTTT
TRBV2,.,.,TRBJ2-5,14,CASKTEEFQETQYF,TGTGCCAGCAAGACCGAGGAGTTTCAAGAGACCCAGTACTTC
TRBV20-1,.,.,TRBJ1-2,16,CSASRDKGWINYGYTF,TGCAGTGCTAGTAGGGACAAAGGATGGATTAACTATGGCTACACCTTC
TRBV3-1/TRBV3-2,.,.,TRBJ2-2,14,CASSPGSGIGELFF,TGTGCCAGCAGCCCAGGATCGGGGATCGGGGAGCTGTTTTTT
TRBV5-1,.,.,TRBJ2-3,15,CASGIQGSITDTQYF,TGCGCCAGCGGCATCCAGGGATCCATCACAGATACGCAGTATTTT
TRBV19,.,.,TRBJ2-3,13,CASSITGTDTQYF,TGTGCCAGTAGTATTACAGGCACAGATACGCAGTATTTT
TRBV5-1,.,.,TRBJ2-7,15,CASSLAAGRSGEQYF,TGCGCCAGCAGCTTGGCTGCAGGGCGGTCCGGCGAGCAGTACTTC
TRBV6-5,.,.,TRBJ2-2,14,CASKKPTDTGELFF,TGTGCCAGCAAAAAACCTACGGACACCGGGGAGCTGTTTTTT
TRBV19,TRBD2,.,TRBJ2-3,14,CASSIGLARDTQYF,TGTGCCAGTAGTATAGGACTAGCTAGAGATACGCAGTATTTT
TRBV9,.,.,TRBJ1-6,15,CASSVDPGYGSPLHF,TGTGCCAGCAGCGTAGACCCCGGGTATGGATCACCCCTCCACTTT
TRBV3-1/TRBV3-2,.,.,TRBJ2-1,14,CASTPRRNYNEQFF,TGTGCCAGCACCCCAAGGAGGAATTACAATGAGCAGTTCTTC
TRBV19,.,.,TRBJ1-5,12,CATRQQNQPQHF,TGTGCCACCAGACAGCAGAATCAGCCCCAGCATTTT
TRBV19,TRBD1,.,TRBJ1-2,13,CASSDRVFNGYTF,TGTGCCAGTAGCGACAGGGTATTTAATGGCTACACCTTC
TRBV6-5,.,.,TRBJ1-6,14,CASILDWLNSPLHF,TGTGCCAGCATCCTCGACTGGTTGAATTCACCCCTCCACTTT
TRBV6-5,.,.,TRBJ1-1,13,CASSRTPPNEAFF,TGTGCCAGCAGCAGGACACCACCCAACGAAGCTTTCTTT
TRBV19,TRBD1,.,TRBJ1-6,14,CASSTGQYNSPLHF,TGTGCCAGTAGCACGGGACAGTATAATTCACCCCTCCACTTT
TRBV4-2,.,.,TRBJ2-1,16,CASSPDPLRALNEQFF,TGTGCCAGCAGCCCCGACCCCCTGAGGGCCCTCAATGAGCAGTTCTTC
TRBV20-1,TRBD1,.,TRBJ1-4,14,CSASLDRGNEKLFF,TGCAGTGCTAGTTTGGACAGGGGCAATGAAAAACTGTTTTTT
TRBV19,.,.,TRBJ2-1,15,CASSIASGPSNEQFF,TGTGCCAGTAGTATTGCTTCTGGGCCCAGCAATGAGCAGTTCTTC
TRBV5-6,.,few,TRBJ1-2,16,CASSSVGGRGFYGYTF,TGTGCCAGCAGCTCCGTCGGTGGCAGGGGATTCTATGGCTACACCTTC
TRBV6-5,TRBD1,.,TRBJ1-5,16,CASSYSTGTSNQPQHF,TGTGCCAGCAGTTACTCGACAGGGACATCAAATCAGCCCCAGCATTTT
TRBV18,.,.,TRBJ1-5,15,CASSPGSGGDQPQHF,TGTGCCAGCTCACCAGGGTCGGGGGGAGATCAGCCCCAGCATTTT
TRBV10-3,TRBD1,.,TRBJ2-7,15,CAISDPGQATYEQYF,TGTGCCATCAGTGACCCGGGACAGGCTACCTACGAGCAGTACTTC
TRBV27,TRBD1,.,TRBJ2-3,15,CASSPRQGAGDTQYF,TGTGCCAGCAGTCCTCGACAGGGGGCAGGAGATACGCAGTATTTT
TRBV5-6,.,.,TRBJ2-5,15,CASSARDGGKETQYF,TGTGCCAGCAGCGCCCGGGACGGGGGAAAAGAGACCCAGTACTTC
TRBV11-3,.,.,TRBJ1-1,14,CASSPGGGDTEAFF,TGTGCCAGCAGCCCCGGAGGAGGCGACACTGAAGCTTTCTTT
TRBV7-9,.,once,TRBJ1-1,15,CASSLRTPQNTEAFF,TGTGCCAGCAGCTTGAGGACACCCCAAAACACTGAAGCTTTCTTT
TRBV9,TRBD2,.,TRBJ2-3,15,CASSVRPAGEDTQYF,TGTGCCAGCAGCGTAAGGCCAGCGGGGGAGGATACGCAGTATTTT
TRBV20-1,TRBD2,.,TRBJ2-7,16,CSASSWSGGVFSEQYF,TGCAGTGCTAGTTCCTGGTCCGGGGGGGTCTTTTCTGAGCAGTACTTC
TRBV20-1,TRBD1,.,TRBJ2-1,15,CSASPGQGIYNEQFF,TGCAGTGCTAGTCCGGGACAGGGTATCTACAATGAGCAGTTCTTC
TRBV30,.,few,TRBJ2-7,13,CAWDISGVGEQYF,TGTGCCTGGGACATTTCAGGGGTGGGCGAGCAGTACTTC
TRBV5-4,TRBD1,.,TRBJ1-4,13,CASSTGEAEKLFF,TGTGCCAGCAGCACAGGGGAGGCTGAAAAACTGTTTTTT
TRBV7-6,.,.,TRBJ1-1,12,CASSLSGTEAFF,TGTGCCAGCAGCTTATCAGGGACTGAAGCTTTCTTT
TRBV4-1,.,once,TRBJ1-6,15,CASSPTGLGLSPLHF,TGCGCCAGCAGCCCAACAGGGCTCGGTCTTTCACCCCTCCACTTT
TRBV24-1,.,.,TRBJ1-5,13,CATSGGGGQPQHF,TGTGCCACCAGTGGCGGGGGCGGACAGCCCCAGCATTTT
TRBV3-1/TRBV3-2,.,.,TRBJ1-2,13,CASSQVNGGGYTF,TGTGCCAGCAGCCAAGTGAATGGGGGCGGCTACACCTTC
TRBV27,.,.,TRBJ2-1,11,CASSSNNEQFF,TGTGCCAGCAGTTCCAACAATGAGCAGTTCTTC
TRBV27,.,.,TRBJ2-7,18,CASSRAGTSNGEAYEQYF,TGTGCCAGCAGTCGAGCCGGGACAAGTAATGGGGAAGCTTACGAGCAGTACTTC
TRBV12-3/TRBV12-4,.,few,TRBJ2-7,13,CASRLSTFYEQYF,TGTGCCAGCAGACTTAGTACCTTTTACGAGCAGTACTTC
TRBV13,TRBD1,few,TRBJ1-2,14,CASSRQGASYGYTF,TGTGCCAGCAGCAGACAGGGGGCGAGCTATGGCTACACCTTC